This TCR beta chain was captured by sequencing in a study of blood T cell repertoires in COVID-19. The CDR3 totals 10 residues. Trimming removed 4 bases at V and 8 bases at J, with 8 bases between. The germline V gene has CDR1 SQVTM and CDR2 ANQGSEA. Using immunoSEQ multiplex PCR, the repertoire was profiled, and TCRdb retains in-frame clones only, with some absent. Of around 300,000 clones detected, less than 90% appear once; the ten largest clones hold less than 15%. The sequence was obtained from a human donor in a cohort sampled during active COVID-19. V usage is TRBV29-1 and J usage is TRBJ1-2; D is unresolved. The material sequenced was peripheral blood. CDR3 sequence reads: CSVGEDGYTF. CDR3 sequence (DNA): TGCAGCGTTGGGGAGGACGGCTACACCTTC.